These 26 T cell receptor beta chains were sequenced from one sample in a study of regulatory dendritic cells for organ transplantation. The protocol was immunoSEQ multiplex PCR, while the TCRdb copy is restricted to in-frame clones and leaves out a portion. The profile covers approximately 28,000 clones, with approximately 82% appearing a single time and roughly 0.4% taken by the ten largest. The sample consisted of naive CD8+ T cells from blood. The sample's subset: CD45RA+ naive T cells. The receptors originated from a human donor in good health.

The V gene is TRBV10-3, the J gene TRBJ2-1; 10 nucleotides match TRBD2. V lost 6 bases and J lost 0; bases outside the gene matches: 5. Per the germline V gene, CDR1 is ENHRY and CDR2 is SYGVKD. The CDR3 has 16 residues. As DNA, the CDR3 is TGTGCCATCAGACCTAGCGGGGGCCCCTCCTACAATGAGCAGTTCTTC. Residues: CAIRPSGGPSYNEQFF.

The genes are TRBV27 and TRBJ2-7; the D gene is possibly TRBD2 (5 bases). Germline lookup yields CDR1 MNHEY and CDR2 SMNVEV (reference sequence). Trimming stripped 1 base from V and 5 bases from J, with 12 bases between. This CDR3 is built from 14 residues. CDR3 in amino acids: CASSLLRAGNEQYF. The CDR3, as DNA: TGTGCCAGCAGTTTATTGAGGGCCGGGAACGAGCAGTACTTC.

The J gene is TRBJ1-1, the V gene TRBV4-3; 7 positions match TRBD1. The CDR3 extends over 14 amino acids. Germline V gene data show CDR1 as LGHNA and CDR2 as YSLEER. V shed 1 base and J 4 bases; nucleotides not matched to a gene: 3. The CDR3 sequence is CASSQVEGATEAFF. CDR3 coding DNA: TGCGCCAGCAGCCAAGTGGAGGGGGCCACTGAAGCTTTCTTT.

The V and J genes are TRBV9 and TRBJ2-7; D gene unclear. The CDR3 runs to 14 residues. Between the trimmed V and J ends, which lost 0 bases and 2 bases, there was a span of 9 bases. Germline V lookup: CDR1 SGDLS, CDR2 YYNGEE. The CDR3 sequence is CASSVGQNPYEQYF. The CDR3 DNA sequence: TGTGCCAGCAGCGTAGGACAAAATCCCTACGAGCAGTACTTC.

There are a few counts of this clone. CDR3 in DNA: TGTGCCAGCAGCGCCGGGACAGGGGTTGGGGAGCAGTACTTC. This codes for CASSAGTGVGEQYF. J is TRBJ2-7 and V is TRBV9; 10 positions agree with TRBD1. There are 14 residues in the CDR3. CDR1 and CDR2 (germline): SGDLS, YYNGEE. V gave up 3 bases and J gave up 7 bases; unmatched junction bases: 7.

The chain joins TRBV29-1 to TRBJ1-1, with D possibly being TRBD1 (6 bases). The CDR3 extends over 13 amino acids. Germline loops: CDR1 SQVTM, CDR2 ANQGSEA. The V end lost 4 bases, the J end lost 0 bases, and 9 bases lay between the germline ends. CDR3 DNA: TGCAGCGTTGCACAGGGTCTGAACACTGAAGCTTTCTTT. The encoded protein is CSVAQGLNTEAFF.

This sequence joins TRBV6-6 and TRBJ2-2; D not certain. V lost 5 bases, J lost 6 bases, and 10 bases lay in between. CDR1 and CDR2 (germline): MNHNY, SVGAGI (reference sequence). This CDR3 region has 13 residues. CDR3 nucleotide sequence: TGTGCCAGCAGTCCCTCTGCGGCCGGGGAGCTGTTTTTT. Protein product: CASSPSAAGELFF.

This clone turned up a few times. The chain is built from TRBV9 and TRBJ1-3; D gene uncertain. This CDR3 comprises 15 residues. Germline-derived CDR1 and CDR2 are SGDLS and YYNGEE. V was clipped by 4 bases and J by 2 bases, with 13 bases between them. CDR3 in amino acids: CASSPWVQAGNTIYF. The CDR3 DNA follows: TGTGCCAGCAGCCCCTGGGTGCAGGCTGGAAACACCATATATTTT.

The chain couples TRBV7-6 to TRBJ1-5; 8 nucleotides agree with TRBD1. The trim removed 4 bases at V and 5 bases at J, leaving 1 base unmatched. The germline V gene has CDR1 SGHVS and CDR2 FNYEAQ. The CDR3 consists of 13 residues. The CDR3 bases are TGTGCCAGCAGCTCGGACAGGGATCAGCCCCAGCATTTT. This sequence encodes CASSSDRDQPQHF.

The chain links TRBV2 to TRBJ2-2; D is possibly TRBD2 (7 bases). Germline V gene sequence: CDR1 SNHLY, CDR2 FYNNEI. CDR3 length: 18 residues. Trimming removed 8 bases at V and 3 bases at J, with 25 bases between. CDR3 in amino acids: CASRGGGRPGEYTGELFF. CDR3 nucleotide sequence: TGTGCCAGCCGAGGGGGGGGCCGTCCGGGGGAGTACACCGGGGAGCTGTTTTTT. Full variable domain (rest looked up from reference TRBV2 and TRBJ2-2): EPEVTQTPSHQVTQMGQEVILRCVPISNHLYFYWYRQILGQKVEFLVSFYNNEISEKSEIFDDQFSVERPDGSNFTLKIRSTKLEDSAMYFCASRGGGRPGEYTGELFFGEGSRLTVL.

This clone was detected a few times. The gene calls are TRBV7-9 and TRBJ2-2, with a weak D call TRBD1 (5 bases). Germline V gives CDR1 SEHNR, CDR2 FQNEAQ (reference sequence). V shed 1 base and J shed 4 bases, with 13 bases lying between them. The CDR3 contains 16 residues. The CDR3 sequence: CASSLGGEARTGELFF. In nucleotides, the CDR3 is TGTGCCAGCAGCTTAGGGGGCGAAGCGCGCACCGGGGAGCTGTTTTTT.

CDR3 protein: CAIRQGVEANEKLFF. The CDR3 coding sequence is TGTGCCATCAGACAGGGGGTGGAAGCTAATGAAAAACTGTTTTTT. The chain has TRBV10-3 and TRBJ1-4, with TRBD1 matching over 8 bases. This CDR3 contains 15 residues. CDR1 is ENHRY, CDR2 SYGVKD, per germline. J lost 3 bases, V lost 6 bases, and 6 bases had no gene match.

V usage is TRBV11-3 and J usage is TRBJ1-3, with D hard to call. Germline assignment: CDR1 SGHNT and CDR2 YENEEA. The CDR3 extends over 12 amino acids. The V end lost 6 bases, the J end lost 0 bases, and 3 bases lay between the germline ends. Written as DNA, the CDR3 is TGTGCCAGCAGGAGCTCTGGAAACACCATATATTTT. The encoded protein is CASRSSGNTIYF.

The rearrangement links TRBV5-6 to TRBJ1-2, with 9 nucleotides matching TRBD1. CDR3 size: 15 residues. The V and J ends lost 4 bases and 8 bases, in that order; junction bases with no gene match: 12. Germline V CDR1 and CDR2: SGHDT, YYEEEE. In DNA, the CDR3 is TGTGCCAGCAGCCCGATACAGGGGGCGCACGGCGGCTACACCTTC. Translating gives CASSPIQGAHGGYTF.

V gene TRBV25-1 combines with J gene TRBJ2-3, with 12 bases fitting TRBD1. This CDR3 region has 16 residues. The V segment lost 4 bases and the J segment 5 bases; nucleotides outside the gene matches: 7. The germline CDR1 and CDR2 sequences are MGHDK and SYGVNS. The CDR3 sequence: CASSAGDRGLRDTQYF. The CDR3 bases are TGTGCCAGCAGTGCCGGGGACAGGGGGCTGAGAGATACGCAGTATTTT.

V and J are TRBV9 and TRBJ1-2, with D maybe TRBD1 (6 bases). Germline lookup yields CDR1 SGDLS and CDR2 YYNGEE. Trimming left V 0 bases short and J 7 bases short, with 10 bases between. This CDR3 comprises 13 residues. CDR3 sequence (DNA): TGTGCCAGCAGCGTAGGTGGGGGCTCTGGCTACACCTTC. Its translation is CASSVGGGSGYTF. The full variable domain, rest sourced from reference TRBV9 and TRBJ1-2, is DSGVTQTPKHLITATGQRVTLRCSPRSGDLSVYWYQQSLDQGLQFLIQYYNGEERAKGNILERFSAQQFPDLHSELNLSSLELGDSALYFCASSVGGGSGYTFGSGTRLTVV.

The chain joins TRBV4-3 to TRBJ2-3; 7 positions agree with TRBD2. The CDR3 loop spans 15 amino acids. Germline V gives CDR1 LGHNA, CDR2 YSLEER. After removal of 1 base from V and 1 base from J, the junction contained 2 bases not matched to a gene. The CDR3, as DNA: TGCGCCAGCAGCCAAGGTGCGGGGGGCACAGATACGCAGTATTTT. As protein: CASSQGAGGTDTQYF.

The chain recombines TRBV7-8 with TRBJ2-7; tentatively, D is TRBD1 (6 bases). Germline assignment: CDR1 SGHVS and CDR2 FQNEAQ. V lost 6 bases and J lost 3, with 18 bases in between. CDR3 length: 15 amino acids. The CDR3 region has the DNA TGTGCCAGCAGGTACCTCGTGCGGACAGACTACGAGCAGTACTTC. Its protein is CASRYLVRTDYEQYF.

This clone was seen only once. The chain uses TRBV5-5 and TRBJ2-7; 10 bases are a match to TRBD1. V gave up 3 bases and J gave up 12 bases; unmatched junction bases: 9. The CDR3 runs to 13 residues. In germline, CDR1 is SGHKS, CDR2 YYEKEE (reference sequence). The CDR3 nucleotides read TGTGCCAGCAGCTCTGCGGGGGACAGGGGAAGGTACTTC. It codes for CASSSAGDRGRYF.

CDR3 amino acids: CASRGTDRGGSTGELFF. CDR3 nucleotide sequence: TGTGCCAGCAGGGGAACGGACAGGGGAGGTTCCACCGGGGAGCTGTTTTTT. The gene calls are TRBV2 and TRBJ2-2; 9 positions match TRBD1. The junction had 12 bases not matched to a gene; V was cut back by 6 bases and J by 4 bases. This CDR3 spans 17 amino acids. Per the germline V gene, CDR1 is SNHLY and CDR2 is FYNNEI.

CDR3 nucleotides: TGCAGCGTCCTAAGCGAGGCCGGGGAGCTGTTTTTT. Translation: CSVLSEAGELFF. The rearrangement links TRBV29-1 to TRBJ2-2; D gene uncertain. The V gene lost 6 bases and the J gene lost 6 bases, with 11 bases spanning the gap. The CDR3 totals 12 residues. CDR1 SQVTM and CDR2 ANQGSEA come from the germline V gene.

CDR3: CASSARVMNTEAFF. The CDR3 bases are TGTGCCAGCAGCGCCAGGGTAATGAACACTGAAGCTTTCTTT. The V and J genes are TRBV9 and TRBJ1-1, with D tentatively TRBD1 (5 bases). Germline V gene data show CDR1 as SGDLS and CDR2 as YYNGEE. CDR3 size: 14 residues. Trimming stripped 3 bases from V and 0 bases from J, with 9 bases between.

This rearrangement joins TRBV13 to TRBJ2-3; 7 nucleotides agree with TRBD2. Germline V lookup: CDR1 PRHDT, CDR2 FYEKMQ (reference sequence). The CDR3 has 15 amino acids. The trim removed 5 bases at V and 2 bases at J, leaving 7 bases unmatched. CDR3 nucleotide sequence: TGTGCCAGCAGCAAAGGACTAGAAATCACAGATACGCAGTATTTT. Translating gives CASSKGLEITDTQYF.

The CDR3: CASSLGDSLYEQYF. The CDR3 DNA is TGTGCCAGCAGCTTAGGGGACAGCCTTTACGAGCAGTACTTC. The chain is built from TRBV13 and TRBJ2-7; D is perhaps TRBD1 (6 bases). The CDR3 runs to 14 residues. Trimming removed 0 bases from V and 4 bases from J, with 10 bases in between. Germline V gene lookup returns CDR1 PRHDT and CDR2 FYEKMQ (reference sequence).

In nucleotides, the CDR3 is TGTGCCAGCAGCTTTGGCAGTACCTCCTACGAGCAGTACTTC. Its translation: CASSFGSTSYEQYF. The V and J genes are TRBV5-4 and TRBJ2-7; no firm D call. V was cut by 2 bases and J by 0 bases, with 9 bases left in between. CDR3 size: 14 residues. Germline-derived CDR1 and CDR2 are SGHNT and YYREEE (reference sequence). The variable domain in full, with the rest retrieved from reference TRBV5-4 and TRBJ2-7, is ETGVTQSPTHLIKTRGQQVTLRCSSQSGHNTVSWYQQALGQGPQFIFQYYREEENGRGNFPPRFSGLQFPNYSSELNVNALELDDSALYLCASSFGSTSYEQYFGPGTRLTVT.

The genes are TRBV10-2 and TRBJ1-2, with D maybe TRBD1 (5 bases). Trimming took off 1 base at V and 2 bases at J, with 8 bases between the two ends. CDR1 is WSHSY, CDR2 SAAADI, per germline. CDR3 length equals 14 residues. The CDR3 reads CASSEWRGNYGYTF. CDR3 nucleotide sequence: TGCGCCAGCAGTGAGTGGAGGGGAAACTATGGCTACACCTTC.